A selection of T cell receptor beta chains follows, all from one sample in a study of blood T cell repertoires in COVID-19. Assay used: immunoSEQ multiplex PCR; TCRdb lists only in-frame clones, some missing. In the table there are 150,000 to 200,000 clones, approximately 82% of which are singletons. The sequencing sample was made of peripheral blood. The receptor source for this set is a man between 65 and 85 years old who had recovered from COVID-19. Each CDR3 is given with its conserved first and last residue. D genes are given only for firm matches. Size is stated for part of the rows, as once, few or many counts, or as a class when the clone is expanded.

.,TRBV6-2/TRBV6-3,TRBD1,TRBJ1-6,14,TGTGCCAGCAGTTACGGGACAGAGAATTCACCCCTCCACTTT,CASSYGTENSPLHF
.,TRBV5-4,TRBD1,TRBJ2-7,16,TGTGCCAGCAGCCGGGGTCCCGGGACAGGGGATGGCGAGCAGTACTTC,CASSRGPGTGDGEQYF
.,TRBV6-5,.,TRBJ2-1,15,TGTGCCAGCAGTTGGAAAACAGGGTCCTACAATGAGCAGTTCTTC,CASSWKTGSYNEQFF
.,TRBV7-9,.,TRBJ1-3,14,TGTGCCAGCAGCTTAACGGGGGCTGGAAACACCATATATTTT,CASSLTGAGNTIYF
.,TRBV6-2/TRBV6-3,.,TRBJ2-7,14,TGTGCCAGCAGTTACGGGGGCACCCTGGGGGAGCAGTACTTC,CASSYGGTLGEQYF
.,TRBV9,.,TRBJ2-2,17,TGTGCCAGCAGCGCGATTGACTCTAGGGGGATTACCGGGGAGCTGTTTTTT,CASSAIDSRGITGELFF
.,TRBV5-1,.,TRBJ2-7,15,TGCGCCAGCAGCGGATCACAGGAATCAAGCTACGAGCAGTACTTC,CASSGSQESSYEQYF
once,TRBV5-6,.,TRBJ2-7,14,TGTGCCAGCAGCTTGGGAACTACCTCCTACGAGCAGTACTTC,CASSLGTTSYEQYF
.,TRBV5-1,TRBD1,TRBJ1-1,14,TGCGCCAGCAGCTTAACTACAGGGGGCACTGAAGCTTTCTTT,CASSLTTGGTEAFF
.,TRBV6-2/TRBV6-3,TRBD1,TRBJ1-5,17,TGTGCCAGCAGTTACTCCCGGGACAGGGAAAGCAATCAGCCCCAGCATTTT,CASSYSRDRESNQPQHF
.,TRBV25-1,.,TRBJ2-1,15,TGTGCCAGCAGTGGGACGGGGAGCTCCTACAATGAGCAGTTCTTC,CASSGTGSSYNEQFF
.,TRBV6-5,TRBD1,TRBJ1-2,14,TGTGCCAGCAGTTACTTCCATGACAGGGCTGGCTACACCTTC,CASSYFHDRAGYTF
.,TRBV9,.,TRBJ2-1,15,TGTGCCAGCAGCGTAGTCACAGGGAGTTGGAATGAGCAGTTCTTC,CASSVVTGSWNEQFF
.,TRBV18,.,TRBJ2-3,15,TGTGCCAGCTCACCGACCAAAGGGGACACAGATACGCAGTATTTT,CASSPTKGDTDTQYF
.,TRBV15,TRBD2,TRBJ2-5,16,TGTGCCACCAGCAGGGGGACTAGCGGGAGTTTAGAGACCCAGTACTTC,CATSRGTSGSLETQYF
.,TRBV9,.,TRBJ1-1,14,TGTGCCAGCAGCGTAGAAGTTCGTAGCGCTGAAGCTTTCTTT,CASSVEVRSAEAFF
.,TRBV7-2,.,TRBJ2-1,13,TGTGCCAGCAGCTTAGCGAGGGTACATGAGCAGTTCTTC,CASSLARVHEQFF
.,TRBV13,.,TRBJ2-5,13,TGTGCCAGCAGCTTAGGCCAGGGAGAGACCCAGTACTTC,CASSLGQGETQYF
few,TRBV27,.,TRBJ1-3,14,TGTGCCAGCAGATCTCTCCGGGATGGAAACACCATATATTTT,CASRSLRDGNTIYF
.,TRBV7-2,.,TRBJ1-3,16,TGTGCCAGCAGCCTGGGGATGGGAGGTCCTGGAAACACCATATATTTT,CASSLGMGGPGNTIYF
.,TRBV5-8,.,TRBJ1-2,13,TGTGCCAGCAGCTTTGGACAGACCGATGGCTACACCTTC,CASSFGQTDGYTF